The rows below give T cell receptor beta chains drawn from one sample of a study of blood T cell repertoires in COVID-19. TCRdb keeps only in-frame clones here, not all; method: immunoSEQ multiplex PCR. The profile covers more than 95,000 clones, with 85% to 90% appearing a single time and roughly 7.6% taken by the ten largest. The source material was peripheral blood. The receptors shown here come from a man aged 50 or older with acute or convalescent COVID-19. Both conserved end residues are part of each CDR3. D genes are given only for firm matches. Clone size, where shown, is once, few, many, or a class for clones that have expanded.

d_gene	v_gene	j_gene	abundance	CDR3aa	CDR3nt
TRBD1	TRBV10-1	TRBJ2-5	once	CASIIDRGETQYF	TGCGCCAGCATCATCGACAGGGGAGAGACCCAGTACTTC
TRBD1	TRBV7-2	TRBJ1-2	-	CASSLGTGKSYGYTF	TGTGCCAGCAGCTTAGGGACAGGGAAGAGCTATGGCTACACCTTC
TRBD2	TRBV7-6	TRBJ2-2	-	CASSPTVAGGSGELFF	TGTGCCAGCAGTCCTACCGTAGCGGGGGGAAGCGGGGAGCTGTTTTTT
-	TRBV19	TRBJ2-1	once	CASSTPSYNEQFF	TGTGCCAGTAGTACCCCCTCGTACAATGAGCAGTTCTTC
-	TRBV13	TRBJ1-2	-	CASSLVGLDYGYTF	TGTGCCAGCAGCTTAGTCGGACTGGACTATGGCTACACCTTC
-	TRBV27	TRBJ2-3	-	CASSLSTGNYGTDTQYF	TGTGCCAGCAGTTTATCGACGGGGAATTACGGCACAGATACGCAGTATTTT
-	TRBV4-2	TRBJ2-1	-	CASSQDGGESYNEQFF	TGTGCCAGCAGCCAAGATGGCGGGGAGTCCTACAATGAGCAGTTCTTC
-	TRBV30	TRBJ1-1	-	CAWTQGPEAFF	TGTGCCTGGACACAGGGTCCTGAAGCTTTCTTT
-	TRBV28	TRBJ1-1	once	CASNQPGRRTEAFF	TGTGCCAGCAACCAGCCGGGTCGGAGAACTGAAGCTTTCTTT
-	TRBV12-3/TRBV12-4	TRBJ1-6	-	CASRDQGSPLHF	TGTGCCAGCAGGGACCAGGGTTCACCCCTCCACTTT
-	TRBV5-5	TRBJ1-5	-	CASSLAGGASNQPQHF	TGTGCCAGCAGCTTGGCGGGGGGGGCTAGCAATCAGCCCCAGCATTTT
-	TRBV29-1	TRBJ1-4	-	CSGFVSDNEKLFF	TGCAGCGGGTTCGTGTCAGATAATGAAAAACTGTTTTTT
-	TRBV6-5	TRBJ1-1	-	CASTEMNTEAFF	TGTGCCAGCACAGAAATGAACACTGAAGCTTTCTTT
TRBD1	TRBV19	TRBJ2-1	-	CASSIGQGAYNEQFF	TGTGCCAGTAGTATTGGACAGGGGGCCTACAATGAGCAGTTCTTC
-	TRBV21-1	TRBJ1-1	-	CASSRRDIIYRDITEAFF	TGTGCCAGCAGCAGAAGAGATATTATTTACAGGGACATCACTGAAGCTTTCTTT
TRBD1	TRBV27	TRBJ1-2	-	CASRTDRGNYGYTF	TGTGCCAGCAGAACGGACAGGGGGAACTATGGCTACACCTTC
-	TRBV12-3/TRBV12-4	TRBJ1-4	-	CASNSATNEKLFF	TGTGCCAGCAACAGTGCAACTAATGAAAAACTGTTTTTT
-	TRBV10-3	TRBJ1-1	few	CAAGQQNTEAFF	TGTGCCGCTGGACAGCAGAACACTGAAGCTTTCTTT
TRBD2	TRBV10-3	TRBJ2-7	once	CATTGGLGADTYEQYF	TGTGCCACCACGGGAGGTCTAGGTGCGGATACCTACGAGCAGTACTTC
TRBD2	TRBV19	TRBJ2-3	-	CASSAGLAKSTDTQYF	TGTGCCAGTAGTGCGGGACTAGCCAAGAGCACAGATACGCAGTATTTT
-	TRBV19	TRBJ2-7	-	CASGTGRSYEQYF	TGTGCCAGTGGAACGGGTCGCTCCTACGAGCAGTACTTC
-	TRBV5-4	TRBJ2-7	-	CASSLKSGAEQYF	TGTGCCAGCAGCTTGAAATCGGGTGCCGAGCAGTACTTC
-	TRBV3-1/TRBV3-2	TRBJ2-1	-	CASSQEQGWGPYNEQFF	TGTGCCAGCAGCCAAGAGCAGGGCTGGGGTCCGTACAATGAGCAGTTCTTC
-	TRBV15	TRBJ2-1	-	CATSRDLSFGNEQFF	TGTGCCACCAGCAGAGATCTCTCATTCGGTAATGAGCAGTTCTTC
TRBD1	TRBV6-6	TRBJ1-2	-	CASSYSPDREGGYTF	TGTGCCAGCAGTTACTCCCCCGACAGGGAAGGTGGCTACACCTTC
TRBD2	TRBV11-2	TRBJ2-1	once	CASSPWTSGSWYEQFF	TGTGCCAGCAGCCCATGGACTAGCGGGAGTTGGTATGAGCAGTTCTTC
-	TRBV27	TRBJ2-2	-	CASSRTPGQNTGELFF	TGTGCCAGCAGCCGAACCCCGGGACAGAACACCGGGGAGCTGTTTTTT
TRBD2	TRBV14	TRBJ2-1	-	CASSHRSFSGRVNNEQFF	TGTGCCAGCAGTCACCGTAGTTTTAGCGGGAGGGTGAACAATGAGCAGTTCTTC
TRBD1	TRBV4-2	TRBJ1-2	-	CASSQDVVEGAGGYTF	TGTGCCAGCAGCCAAGATGTTGTCGAGGGGGCGGGAGGCTACACCTTC
-	TRBV19	TRBJ1-1	-	CASSSLMNTEAFF	TGTGCCAGTAGTTCCCTAATGAACACTGAAGCTTTCTTT
-	TRBV30	TRBJ1-2	-	CAWSEIGIGEGYTF	TGTGCCTGGAGTGAGATTGGAATTGGGGAGGGCTACACCTTC
TRBD2	TRBV19	TRBJ2-1	-	CASSIPGLAGVDEQFF	TGTGCCAGTAGTATACCGGGACTAGCGGGAGTGGATGAGCAGTTCTTC
-	TRBV11-2	TRBJ1-2	-	CASSLGGGEYGYTF	TGTGCCAGCAGCTTAGGCGGTGGTGAATATGGCTACACCTTC
-	TRBV5-1	TRBJ1-3	-	CASSLEGQKLDTIYF	TGCGCCAGCAGCTTGGAGGGGCAAAAGCTGGACACCATATATTTT
TRBD1	TRBV14	TRBJ1-6	-	CASGTGGISPLHF	TGTGCCAGCGGGACAGGGGGCATTTCACCCCTCCACTTT
-	TRBV18	TRBJ2-7	-	CASSPPGAGEQYF	TGTGCCAGCTCACCACCTGGGGCCGGCGAGCAGTACTTC
-	TRBV19	TRBJ1-1	once	CASSIGWGVMNTEAFF	TGTGCCAGTAGTATAGGTTGGGGGGTCATGAACACTGAAGCTTTCTTT
-	TRBV3-1/TRBV3-2	TRBJ2-3	-	CASSFLGAQYF	TGTGCCAGCAGCTTCCTCGGGGCGCAGTATTTT
TRBD1	TRBV9	TRBJ2-5	-	CASSSRQGVWETQYF	TGTGCCAGCAGCTCCCGACAGGGGGTATGGGAGACCCAGTACTTC
TRBD1	TRBV5-4	TRBJ2-5	-	CASSLQGFGETQYF	TGTGCCAGCAGCTTACAGGGGTTTGGGGAGACCCAGTACTTC
TRBD2	TRBV27	TRBJ2-1	-	CASSLRASGRVGSYNEQFF	TGTGCCAGCAGTTTACGGGCTAGCGGGAGAGTTGGCTCCTACAATGAGCAGTTCTTC
TRBD1	TRBV9	TRBJ1-4	-	CASSPSGTGSEKLFF	TGTGCCAGCAGCCCCTCCGGGACAGGGAGCGAAAAACTGTTTTTT
TRBD1	TRBV7-2	TRBJ1-2	once	CASSLTGTRGYTF	TGTGCCAGCAGCTTGACAGGGACCCGGGGCTACACCTTC
-	TRBV5-4	TRBJ1-2	-	CASSSPGNGGYTF	TGTGCCAGCAGCTCCCCAGGGAACGGGGGCTACACCTTC